A single sample is the source of the 8 T cell receptor beta chains below, sequenced in a study of glioma-infiltrating T cells. Amplification of TCR alpha and beta CDR3 regions from RNA used iRepertoire nested multiplex PCR. TCRdb fed the multiplex PCR reads into MiXCR, producing one record per CDR3 protein. This table holds roughly 350,000 distinct CDR3 sequences, 41% found once. Material for sequencing was glioma tissue, nonneoplastic brain tissue, or PBMCs (not recorded which). These receptors originate from a human donor with low-grade glioma or glioblastoma, undergoing nonglioma brain surgery, or in good health (not recorded which).

The chain employs TRBV5-4 and TRBJ2-1; 10 bases line up with TRBD2. The germline gives CDR1 SGHNT, CDR2 YYREEE (reference sequence). Unmatched junction bases numbered 2, after V lost 0 bases and J lost 8 bases. This CDR3 contains 14 residues. CDR3 region: CASSLELAGDEQFF. The CDR3 DNA reads TGTGCCAGCAGCTTGGAGCTAGCGGGAGATGAGCAGTTCTTC.

The chain joins TRBV7-2 to TRBJ2-1, with TRBD2 identical over 11 bases. This CDR3 comprises 15 residues. The V and J ends lost 5 bases and 7 bases, in that order; junction bases with no gene match: 7. CDR1 is SGHTA, CDR2 FQGNSA, per germline. The CDR3 DNA reads as TGTGCCAGCAGCCCTACTAGCGGGAGAAGTAATGAGCAGTTCTTC. Its protein is CASSPTSGRSNEQFF. The whole variable domain, filled in from reference TRBV7-2 and TRBJ2-1, reads GAGVSQSPSNKVTEKGKDVELRCDPISGHTALYWYRQSLGQGLEFLIYFQGNSAPDKSGLPSDRFSAERTGGSVSTLTIQRTQQEDSAVYLCASSPTSGRSNEQFFGPGTRLTVL.

The gene calls are TRBV6-1 and TRBJ2-4; 7 bases match TRBD1. The V and J ends lost 5 bases and 0 bases, in that order; junction bases with no gene match: 7. The CDR3 covers 16 residues. The germline V gene encodes CDR1 MNHNS and CDR2 SASEGT. The CDR3 spells CASSRRDRLAKNIQYF. CDR3 coding DNA: TGTGCCAGCAGTCGAAGGGACAGATTAGCCAAAAACATTCAGTACTTC.

Of note for this clonotype: Since a much larger clone is just one base distant, this may be a read error. The chain has TRBV28 and TRBJ2-3; D uncertain. There are 17 residues in the CDR3. Germline V gene data show CDR1 as MDHEN and CDR2 as SYDVKM. Trimming took off 6 bases at V and 2 bases at J, with 21 bases between the two ends. Here the CDR3 reads CASSLPGMARSTDTQYF. The CDR3 region has the DNA TGTGCCAGCAGCCTTCCAGGCATGGCAAGGTCCACAGATACGCAGTATTTT.

The sample holds many counts of this clonotype. The rearrangement links TRBV20-1 to TRBJ2-3; D might be TRBD2 (6 bases). V was shortened by 5 bases and J by 1 base, with 16 bases between the two germline ends. The CDR3 spans 15 residues. Looked up from germline, CDR1 is DFQATT and CDR2 is SNEGSKA (reference sequence). The CDR3 protein is CSALDREKGTDTQYF. The CDR3 DNA follows: TGCAGTGCTCTCGACCGGGAGAAGGGCACAGATACGCAGTATTTT.

This chain joins TRBV20-1 and TRBJ2-1, with 7 bases identical to TRBD2. Germline CDR1 reads DFQATT; CDR2 reads SNEGSKA (reference sequence). V lost 1 base and J lost 5; bases outside the gene matches: 8. The CDR3 length is 15 residues. Here the CDR3 DNA reads TGCAGTGCTAGAGTGCCTAGCGGACGGGACAATGAGCAGTTCTTC. Translating it yields CSARVPSGRDNEQFF.

This clonotype was observed many times. The V and J genes are TRBV6-2 or TRBV6-3 and TRBJ2-7; D ambiguous. Germline CDR1 reads MNHEY; CDR2 reads SVGEGT. Trimming left V 5 bases short and J 2 bases short, with 7 bases between. The CDR3 spans 12 residues. CDR3 sequence reads: CASSPVAYEQYF. The CDR3 DNA reads as TGTGCCAGCAGTCCGGTCGCCTACGAGCAGTACTTC.

The chain carries TRBV4-1 and TRBJ1-5; D not resolved. This CDR3 comprises 16 residues. V was trimmed by 0 bases and J by 0 bases, leaving 9 bases between them. Germline assignment: CDR1 MGHRA and CDR2 YSYEKL. CDR3 sequence: CASSQDWGYSNQPQHF. Here the CDR3 DNA reads TGCGCCAGCAGCCAAGATTGGGGATATAGCAATCAGCCCCAGCATTTT.